These 31 T cell receptor beta chains came from one sample sequenced in a study of T cell responses to AZD1222 COVID-19 vaccine. Generated by immunoSEQ multiplex PCR, the TCRdb table keeps only in-frame clones and is missing some. In the table there are just over 150,000 clones, approximately 91% of which are singletons. Specimen: peripheral blood, collected after recovery from COVID-19. The origin of the receptors is an adult who had recovered from COVID-19.

This chain uses TRBV6-5 with TRBJ1-5, with D maybe TRBD1 (6 bases). The ends were cut back, 5 bases at V and 7 bases at J, with 15 bases in the middle. CDR1 MNHEY and CDR2 SVGAGI come from the germline V gene. The CDR3 totals 14 residues. The DNA for the CDR3 is TGTGCCAGCAGTAAGGGGGATATCACCCAGCCCCAGCATTTT. This encodes CASSKGDITQPQHF.

The chain couples TRBV2 to TRBJ1-5; D is unresolved. Germline-derived CDR1 and CDR2 are SNHLY and FYNNEI. V was cut by 2 bases and J by 5 bases, with 7 bases left in between. The length of the CDR3 is 13 residues. The CDR3 DNA sequence: TGTGCCAGCAGTGAAAAGAGTTATCAGCCCCAGCATTTT. Its translation is CASSEKSYQPQHF. The variable domain in full, with the rest retrieved from reference TRBV2 and TRBJ1-5, is EPEVTQTPSHQVTQMGQEVILRCVPISNHLYFYWYRQILGQKVEFLVSFYNNEISEKSEIFDDQFSVERPDGSNFTLKIRSTKLEDSAMYFCASSEKSYQPQHFGDGTRLSIL.

This clone was recorded once. At one end the junction does not follow the germline gene, possibly because of a read error. Other nucleotide sequences in the sample specify the same CDR3. The chain links TRBV13 to TRBJ2-5; 7 bases match TRBD2. Germline CDR1 and CDR2: PRHDT and FYEKMQ (reference sequence). CDR3 length equals 15 residues. CDR3 in DNA: TGTGCTAGCAGCTTCCGGGGAGCGGGGCAGGAGACCCAGTACTTC. This encodes CASSFRGAGQETQYF.

The count of this clone is one. The V gene is TRBV14, the J gene TRBJ2-3; 10 bases align to TRBD1. The V gene end was trimmed by 4 bases and the J gene end by 4 bases; junction bases not matched to a gene: 8. Germline loops: CDR1 SGHDN, CDR2 FVKESK. CDR3 length: 16 amino acids. The CDR3 coding sequence is TGTGCCAGCAGCCCATACGGGGACAGGGGTGCAGATACGCAGTATTTT. Its protein product is CASSPYGDRGADTQYF.

This clone was seen only once. The V and J genes are TRBV7-2 and TRBJ2-7, with 15 bases matching TRBD2. The J segment lost 5 bases and the V segment lost 5 bases, leaving 4 bases of the junction unmatched. This CDR3 comprises 15 residues. Per germline, CDR1 SGHTA and CDR2 FQGNSA. CDR3 DNA sequence: TGTGCCAGCAGCAGGACTAGCGGGGGGGCCCACGAGCAGTACTTC. Translation: CASSRTSGGAHEQYF.

The chain is built from TRBV2 and TRBJ2-1; no clear D. Trimming shortened V by 8 bases and J by 9 bases, and 14 bases separated the two germline ends. From germline, CDR1 is SNHLY and CDR2 FYNNEI. The CDR3 is made up of 12 amino acids. The CDR3 region is CASVDPPGEQFF. CDR3 DNA sequence: TGTGCCAGCGTGGACCCTCCGGGTGAGCAGTTCTTC.

On this clone itself: This CDR3 is also generated by other DNA sequences in the sample. This chain connects TRBV6-5 to TRBJ1-5; 7 bases are a match to TRBD1. The germline V gene encodes CDR1 MNHEY and CDR2 SVGAGI. The CDR3 covers 14 residues. The ends lost 3 bases at V and 2 bases at J; junction bases unmatched: 1. The CDR3 reads CASSYDRGNQPQHF. For the CDR3, the DNA is TGTGCCAGCAGTTATGACAGGGGCAATCAGCCCCAGCATTTT.

In its sample, this clone was seen once. The rearrangement joins TRBV9 to TRBJ1-2; D might be TRBD1 (6 bases). Germline-derived CDR1 and CDR2 are SGDLS and YYNGEE. The CDR3 is made up of 12 amino acids. V gave up 1 base and J gave up 10 bases, with 11 bases separating them. The DNA of the CDR3 is TGTGCCAGCAGCGTAAGGGGGATTGACTACACCTTC. Its protein is CASSVRGIDYTF.

The V gene is TRBV19, the J gene TRBJ2-2, with D tentatively TRBD1 (6 bases). Trimming removed 5 bases from V and 1 base from J, with 11 bases in between. Germline V CDR1 and CDR2: LNHDA, SQIVND (reference sequence). The CDR3 length is 15 residues. As DNA, the CDR3 is TGTGCCAGTAGTCTCAGGGGCGAGAACACCGGGGAGCTGTTTTTT. Amino acids: CASSLRGENTGELFF. The complete variable domain, with remaining parts taken from reference TRBV19 and TRBJ2-2, reads DGGITQSPKYLFRKEGQNVTLSCEQNLNHDAMYWYRQDPGQGLRLIYYSQIVNDFQKGDIAEGYSVSREKKESFPLTVTSAQKNPTAFYLCASSLRGENTGELFFGEGSRLTVL.

This chain uses TRBV5-5 with TRBJ2-7; a possible D gene is TRBD1 (6 bases). With 4 bases removed from V and 3 bases from J, the gap between germline ends came to 20 bases. This CDR3 is built from 16 residues. CDR1 is SGHKS, CDR2 YYEKEE, per germline (reference sequence). CDR3 region: CASSPPDSTLFYEQYF. Written as DNA, the CDR3 is TGTGCCAGCAGCCCTCCGGACAGTACCCTTTTCTACGAGCAGTACTTC.

The chain is built from TRBV28 and TRBJ2-7; a possible D gene is TRBD1 (5 bases). This CDR3 is built from 15 residues. Germline CDR1 and CDR2: MDHEN and SYDVKM. Trimming took 3 bases from V and 6 from J, leaving 18 bases between them. The CDR3 region has the DNA TGTGCCAGCAGTTTCCCCCCAGCAGGGAAGGGCGAGCAGTACTTC. It specifies CASSFPPAGKGEQYF.

This clone was detected once. The chain uses TRBV10-3 and TRBJ1-2; the D gene is possibly TRBD1 (5 bases). CDR1 and CDR2 from the germline V gene are ENHRY and SYGVKD. Trimming shortened V by 4 bases and J by 2 bases, and 8 bases separated the two germline ends. The CDR3 has 13 amino acids. The CDR3 spells CAISGGRNYGYTF. The CDR3 coding sequence is TGTGCCATCAGTGGGGGCAGGAACTATGGCTACACCTTC.

The chain combines TRBV15 with TRBJ2-2, with D possibly matching TRBD1 (5 bases). The V end lost 0 bases, the J end lost 2 bases, and 10 bases lay between the germline ends. CDR3 length equals 16 residues. Per the germline V gene, CDR1 is LNHNV and CDR2 is YYDKDF (reference sequence). This chain's CDR3 is CATSRERGANTGELFF. The CDR3 DNA sequence: TGTGCCACCAGCAGAGAAAGGGGCGCAAACACCGGGGAGCTGTTTTTT.

The V gene is TRBV2, the J gene TRBJ1-2; D call uncertain. The CDR3 totals 12 residues. Trimming pared 8 bases from V and 8 bases from J, leaving 15 bases between. CDR1 is SNHLY and CDR2 is FYNNEI in the germline V gene. DNA of the CDR3: TGTGCCAGCGCGGCAGGCAGAAGGGGCTACACCTTC. This encodes CASAAGRRGYTF.

The gene calls are TRBV29-1 and TRBJ1-2; the match to TRBD1 covers 7 bases. V lost 5 bases to trimming and J lost 3 bases; unmatched junction nucleotides: 6. In germline, CDR1 is SQVTM, CDR2 ANQGSEA. This CDR3 is 13 amino acids long. The CDR3 here is CSVNTGDDYGYTF. In DNA, the CDR3 is TGCAGCGTTAATACAGGGGATGACTATGGCTACACCTTC.

The V call is TRBV11-2, the J call TRBJ2-7; TRBD2 matches 13 bases. In germline, CDR1 is SGHAT, CDR2 FQNNGV. The CDR3 has 17 residues. V lost 2 bases and J lost 4; bases outside the gene matches: 8. The chain's CDR3 is CASSLIPGTSGTYEQYF. The CDR3 DNA reads as TGTGCCAGCAGCTTAATCCCCGGGACTAGCGGGACTTACGAGCAGTACTTC. The variable domain in full, completed from reference TRBV11-2 and TRBJ2-7, reads EAGVAQSPRYKIIEKRQSVAFWCNPISGHATLYWYQQILGQGPKLLIQFQNNGVVDDSQLPKDRFSAERLKGVDSTLKIQPAKLEDSAVYLCASSLIPGTSGTYEQYFGPGTRLTVT.

This clone showed up just once. The chain links TRBV7-2 to TRBJ1-5; D gene ambiguous. Per germline, CDR1 SGHTA and CDR2 FQGNSA. Trimming removed 2 bases from V and 3 bases from J, with 5 bases in between. The CDR3 spans 13 residues. This CDR3 is CASSLSPNQPQHF. In DNA, the CDR3 is TGTGCCAGCAGCTTATCCCCCAATCAGCCCCAGCATTTT.

This clone appeared once. The genes are TRBV10-3 and TRBJ1-2; D perhaps matches TRBD1 (5 bases). The V gene's germline CDR1 is ENHRY and CDR2 SYGVKD. V was cut by 3 bases and J by 6 bases, with 11 bases left in between. This CDR3 region has 13 residues. The DNA of the CDR3 is TGTGCCATCAGTGATGTTCAGGGAGATGGCTACACCTTC. Protein product: CAISDVQGDGYTF.

This clone came up once. V gene TRBV18 combines with J gene TRBJ1-1; the D is unclear. CDR3 length equals 13 residues. The V and J ends lost 1 base and 0 bases respectively, with 3 bases between them. The germline gives CDR1 KGHSH, CDR2 LQKENI. DNA of the CDR3: TGTGCCAGCTCACCACAGGTGAACACTGAAGCTTTCTTT. As protein: CASSPQVNTEAFF.

This chain connects TRBV6-5 to TRBJ2-5; no clear D. Trimming shortened V by 9 bases and J by 5 bases, and 16 bases separated the two germline ends. The CDR3 totals 13 residues. Germline loops: CDR1 MNHEY, CDR2 SVGAGI. As DNA, the CDR3 is TGTGCCAGTATGGAGTTCTGGTCGGAGACCCAGTACTTC. Amino acid sequence: CASMEFWSETQYF.

The rearrangement joins TRBV20-1 to TRBJ1-6, with D unclear. From germline, CDR1 is DFQATT and CDR2 SNEGSKA (reference sequence). CDR3 length equals 14 residues. Trimming pared 3 bases from V and 2 bases from J, leaving 8 bases between. CDR3 sequence: CSASLPAYNSPLHF. The CDR3 DNA is TGCAGTGCTAGTCTTCCCGCCTATAATTCACCCCTCCACTTT.

This clone was counted once. This chain links TRBV28 with TRBJ1-1; D may be TRBD1 (5 bases). V lost 6 bases, J lost 4 bases, and 18 bases lay in between. The CDR3 is 15 residues long. The V gene's germline CDR1 is MDHEN and CDR2 SYDVKM. CDR3 DNA sequence: TGTGCCAGCAGAGCTTATGGGGGTTTGGTCACTGAAGCTTTCTTT. Translated, it gives CASRAYGGLVTEAFF. The variable domain in full, with the rest retrieved from reference TRBV28 and TRBJ1-1, is DVKVTQSSRYLVKRTGEKVFLECVQDMDHENMFWYRQDPGLGLRLIYFSYDVKMKEKGDIPEGYSVSREKKERFSLILESASTNQTSMYLCASRAYGGLVTEAFFGQGTRLTVV.

V is TRBV18 and J is TRBJ2-3; tentatively, D is TRBD1 or TRBD2 (5 bases each). Germline V lookup: CDR1 KGHSH, CDR2 LQKENI. The CDR3 has 15 residues. V lost 3 bases, J lost 2 bases, and 12 bases lay in between. The CDR3 reads CASSPGPPPTDTQYF. The CDR3 bases are TGTGCCAGCTCACCGGGACCCCCCCCCACAGATACGCAGTATTTT.

The gene calls are TRBV20-1 and TRBJ1-2; D is unresolved. The CDR3 is made up of 12 amino acids. V was cut by 3 bases and J by 8 bases, with 13 bases left in between. Germline V gene sequence: CDR1 DFQATT, CDR2 SNEGSKA (reference sequence). The chain's CDR3 is CSASAGVWGYTF. CDR3 sequence (DNA): TGCAGTGCTAGTGCCGGGGTTTGGGGCTACACCTTC.

The chain links TRBV25-1 to TRBJ2-7; maybe TRBD1 (5 bases). The CDR3 runs 15 residues. From germline, CDR1 is MGHDK and CDR2 SYGVNS. V lost 1 base, J lost 0 bases, and 10 bases lay in between. The CDR3, as DNA: TGTGCCAGCAGTGAATCCAGTGACAGCTCCTACGAGCAGTACTTC. Its protein product is CASSESSDSSYEQYF.

The chain couples TRBV28 to TRBJ1-2; 7 bases map to TRBD1. CDR3 length equals 13 residues. V lost 6 bases and J lost 6; bases outside the gene matches: 7. The V gene's germline CDR1 is MDHEN and CDR2 SYDVKM. The CDR3 loop is CASRNYRGHGYTF. CDR3 DNA sequence: TGTGCCAGCAGAAACTACAGGGGACATGGCTACACCTTC.

The chain carries TRBV5-4 and TRBJ2-5, with 9 bases aligning to TRBD2. The germline V gene has CDR1 SGHNT and CDR2 YYREEE (reference sequence). The V segment lost 1 base and the J segment 1 base; nucleotides outside the gene matches: 14. This CDR3 has 19 amino acids. The CDR3 loop reads CASSLNRGRAVFAQETQYF. Written as DNA, the CDR3 is TGTGCCAGCAGCTTGAATCGCGGGAGGGCCGTATTTGCCCAAGAGACCCAGTACTTC.

V usage is TRBV5-1 and J usage is TRBJ1-4; D is undetermined. The V gene's germline CDR1 is SGHRS and CDR2 YFSETQ. This CDR3 has 14 residues. Trimming cost V 0 bases and J 2 bases, with 5 bases left between them. The DNA for the CDR3 is TGCGCCAGCAGCTTGGCGGGGACTAATGAAAAACTGTTTTTT. This encodes CASSLAGTNEKLFF.

V is TRBV7-3 and J is TRBJ2-2, with TRBD1 matching over 8 bases. The CDR3 contains 15 residues. The germline gives CDR1 SGHTA, CDR2 FQGTGA. V gave up 5 bases and J gave up 7 bases; unmatched junction bases: 9. The CDR3 bases are TGTGCCAGCAGCCCCAGGGGGCACGGCGGCGGGGAGCTGTTTTTT. This sequence encodes CASSPRGHGGGELFF.

A single count supports this clone. The genes are TRBV11-2 and TRBJ1-1, with unresolved D. The V and J ends lost 3 bases and 4 bases respectively, with 9 bases between them. CDR3 length: 13 amino acids. Germline V gene sequence: CDR1 SGHAT, CDR2 FQNNGV. The DNA for the CDR3 is TGTGCCAGCAGCTTTGATCTTGTCACTGAAGCTTTCTTT. It encodes CASSFDLVTEAFF.

This chain joins TRBV5-1 and TRBJ2-7, with a possible D match to TRBD1 (6 bases). V lost 4 bases, J lost 0 bases, and 14 bases lay in between. CDR1 and CDR2 (germline): SGHRS, YFSETQ. This CDR3 has 15 residues. The CDR3 spells CASSLGTTTSYEQYF. The CDR3 DNA sequence: TGCGCCAGCAGCCTCGGGACAACAACCTCCTACGAGCAGTACTTC.